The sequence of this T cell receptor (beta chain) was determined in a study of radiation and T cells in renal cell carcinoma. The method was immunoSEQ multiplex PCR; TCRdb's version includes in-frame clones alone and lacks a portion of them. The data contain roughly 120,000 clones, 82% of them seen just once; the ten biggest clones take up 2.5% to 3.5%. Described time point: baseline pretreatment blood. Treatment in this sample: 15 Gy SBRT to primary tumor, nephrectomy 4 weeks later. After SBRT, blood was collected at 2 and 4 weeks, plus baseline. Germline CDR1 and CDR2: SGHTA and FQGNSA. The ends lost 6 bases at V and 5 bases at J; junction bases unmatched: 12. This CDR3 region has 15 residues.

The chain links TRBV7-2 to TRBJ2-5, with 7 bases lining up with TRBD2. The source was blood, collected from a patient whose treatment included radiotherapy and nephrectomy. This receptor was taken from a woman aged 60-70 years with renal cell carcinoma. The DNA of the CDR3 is TGTGCCAGCAGACTCGGCGGGGGACTATGGGAGACCCAGTACTTC. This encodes CASRLGGGLWETQYF.